Below, 31 T cell receptor beta chains from the same sample are listed, as sequenced in a study of blood T cell repertoires in COVID-19. Some clones are missing from TCRdb's copy, which holds only in-frame ones; the method was immunoSEQ multiplex PCR. The top ten clones hold 7% of a sample with under 200,000 clones, 86% of them seen once. The sequencing input was peripheral blood. The receptors stem from a woman at least 80 years old in a cohort sampled during active or convalescent COVID-19.

The V and J genes are TRBV4-1 and TRBJ1-3; 11 bases map to TRBD1. The CDR3 length is 20 residues. The germline V gene encodes CDR1 MGHRA and CDR2 YSYEKL. Losses at the gene ends were 0 bases for V and 3 bases for J; bases not matched to a gene: 13. CDR3 protein: CASSQDGIWDRGSHGNTIYF. The CDR3 nucleotides read TGCGCCAGCAGCCAAGATGGGATTTGGGACAGGGGGTCACATGGAAACACCATATATTTT.

The CDR3 region is CASSQEWRARNQPQHF. CDR3 nucleotides: TGCGCCAGCAGCCAAGAATGGCGGGCGCGCAATCAGCCCCAGCATTTT. The rearrangement links TRBV4-1 to TRBJ1-5; the D is unclear. The CDR3 is 16 amino acids. Germline CDR1 reads MGHRA; CDR2 reads YSYEKL. Trimming took 0 bases from V and 2 from J, leaving 11 bases between them.

This chain joins TRBV10-3 and TRBJ1-5; possibly TRBD1 for D (6 bases). The CDR3 has 17 amino acids. Germline V lookup: CDR1 ENHRY, CDR2 SYGVKD. The V end was cut by 0 bases, the J end by 3 bases, with 15 bases between. CDR3 coding DNA: TGTGCCATCAGTGAGTCGTATACAGGGAAGGTCAATCAGCCCCAGCATTTT. Translating it yields CAISESYTGKVNQPQHF.

The chain links TRBV3-1 (or the pseudogene TRBV3-2) to TRBJ2-7, with 15 nucleotides matching TRBD2. V shed 3 bases, J shed 0 bases, and the junction held 6 bases outside the gene matches. This CDR3 comprises 18 residues. Germline-derived CDR1 and CDR2 are LGHDT and YNNKEL (reference sequence). The CDR3 is CASSQGLAGGPYSYEQYF. Here the CDR3 DNA reads TGTGCCAGCAGCCAGGGACTAGCGGGGGGTCCTTACTCCTACGAGCAGTACTTC.

The CDR3 bases are TGTGCCAGCTCACCTTCGGCAGGGGACTATGGCTACACCTTC. It translates to CASSPSAGDYGYTF. This chain links TRBV18 with TRBJ1-2; the D gene is possibly TRBD1 (6 bases). CDR1 is KGHSH, CDR2 LQKENI, per germline. This CDR3 region has 14 residues. The ends were cut back, 3 bases at V and 3 bases at J, with 11 bases in the middle.

The CDR3 reads CASSLLAIMSGELFF. DNA of the CDR3: TGTGCCAGCAGCTTACTAGCGATCATGAGCGGGGAGCTGTTTTTT. The chain uses TRBV7-2 and TRBJ2-2; weak D call: TRBD2 (6 bases). The CDR3 consists of 15 residues. Trimming removed 2 bases from V and 7 bases from J, with 14 bases in between. Germline lookup yields CDR1 SGHTA and CDR2 FQGNSA.

The chain links TRBV5-1 to TRBJ2-1, with 9 nucleotides matching TRBD2. The CDR3 totals 16 residues. V trimming: 0 bases; J trimming: 6 bases; junction bases outside the gene matches: 7. Germline lookup yields CDR1 SGHRS and CDR2 YFSETQ. Here the CDR3 reads CASSLGGSSGANEQFF. The CDR3 DNA reads TGCGCCAGCAGCTTGGGTGGTTCTAGCGGGGCCAATGAGCAGTTCTTC. The whole variable domain, filled in from reference TRBV5-1 and TRBJ2-1, reads KAGVTQTPRYLIKTRGQQVTLSCSPISGHRSVSWYQQTPGQGLQFLFEYFSETQRNKGNFPGRFSGRQFSNSRSEMNVSTLELGDSALYLCASSLGGSSGANEQFFGPGTRLTVL.

This chain uses TRBV6-1 with TRBJ2-7; 8 bases map to TRBD2. Trimming cost V 1 base and J 3 bases; bases outside gene matches: 8. This CDR3 is 16 amino acids long. Per the germline V gene, CDR1 is MNHNS and CDR2 is SASEGT. The CDR3 DNA is TGTGCCAGCAGTGAAGGGGTGTTAGCGGGATTCTACGAGCAGTACGTC. Its protein is CASSEGVLAGFYEQYV.

The chain couples TRBV11-2 to TRBJ2-2; D ambiguous. V lost 1 base and J lost 6, with 9 bases in between. Germline loops: CDR1 SGHAT, CDR2 FQNNGV. CDR3 length: 14 residues. The CDR3 bases are TGTGCCAGCAGCTTAGGTGCACAAGCCGGGGAGCTGTTTTTT. Translating it yields CASSLGAQAGELFF.

The V call is TRBV18, the J call TRBJ1-1, with D possibly being TRBD1 (6 bases). V lost 6 bases and J 8 bases, leaving 16 bases between the germline ends. Germline V lookup: CDR1 KGHSH, CDR2 LQKENI. The CDR3 spans 13 residues. The DNA of the CDR3 is TGTGCCAGCTCCCCTAATTCCGGGACAGAAGCTTTCTTT. Its translation: CASSPNSGTEAFF.

V and J are TRBV12-3 or TRBV12-4 and TRBJ2-5; no clear D gene. The ends were cut back, 2 bases at V and 5 bases at J, with 9 bases in the middle. There are 13 residues in the CDR3. CDR3 sequence reads: CASSLRVSETQYF. Here the CDR3 DNA reads TGTGCCAGCAGTTTAAGAGTTTCGGAGACCCAGTACTTC.

V and J are TRBV20-1 and TRBJ1-2; D gene uncertain. Per the germline V gene, CDR1 is DFQATT and CDR2 is SNEGSKA (reference sequence). The CDR3 runs 14 residues. The V end lost 3 bases, the J end lost 3 bases, and 14 bases lay between the germline ends. The CDR3 DNA reads as TGCAGTGCTAGTAAACAGCTGAGGGACTATGGCTACACCTTC. It codes for CSASKQLRDYGYTF.

The gene calls are TRBV30 and TRBJ1-4, with D possibly being TRBD1 (5 bases). This CDR3 region has 13 residues. Per germline, CDR1 GTSNPN and CDR2 SVGIG (reference sequence). V shed 5 bases and J shed 9 bases, with 16 bases lying between them. The CDR3 here is CAWGDGGAKKLFF. CDR3 DNA sequence: TGTGCCTGGGGTGACGGTGGGGCCAAAAAACTGTTTTTT.

J is TRBJ1-2 and V is TRBV7-8; TRBD1 is a possible D gene (5 bases). The V gene lost 5 bases and the J gene lost 7 bases, with 17 bases spanning the gap. Germline V gene lookup returns CDR1 SGHVS and CDR2 FQNEAQ. CDR3 size: 14 residues. This CDR3 reads CASSLGGRVFGYTF. Written as DNA, the CDR3 is TGTGCCAGCAGCCTTGGCGGCAGGGTCTTTGGCTACACCTTC.

The chain joins TRBV12-3 or TRBV12-4 to TRBJ2-3; D is unclear. Trimming took 6 bases from V and 8 from J, leaving 9 bases between them. CDR3 length equals 11 residues. The CDR3 DNA is TGTGCCAGCAGGTCGGTCGGTACGCAGTATTTT. It translates to CASRSVGTQYF.

V usage is TRBV7-9 and J usage is TRBJ2-2, with 8 bases aligning to TRBD1. V gave up 7 bases and J gave up 6 bases; unmatched junction bases: 4. CDR1 is SEHNR, CDR2 FQNEAQ, per germline (reference sequence). The CDR3 runs 13 residues. This chain's CDR3 is CASNPTGAGELFF. The CDR3 DNA reads as TGTGCCAGCAACCCGACAGGGGCCGGGGAGCTGTTTTTT.

The chain links TRBV4-2 to TRBJ2-2, with a weak D call TRBD2 (7 bases). Germline V lookup: CDR1 LGHNA, CDR2 YNFKEQ. The ends were cut back, 4 bases at V and 6 bases at J, with 9 bases in the middle. The CDR3 extends over 13 amino acids. The CDR3 DNA reads as TGTGCCAGCAGCCGCGGGGGCTCCGGGGAGCTGTTTTTT. Translated, it gives CASSRGGSGELFF.

In DNA, the CDR3 is TGTGCCAGCAGCCCCCGACAGAGAAACACCGGGGAGCTGTTTTTT. The encoded protein is CASSPRQRNTGELFF. This chain links TRBV7-2 with TRBJ2-2, with a weak D call TRBD1 (5 bases). V lost 5 bases and J 2 bases, leaving 12 bases between the germline ends. The CDR3 covers 15 residues. Germline V CDR1 and CDR2: SGHTA, FQGNSA. The full variable domain, with the rest looked up from reference TRBV7-2 and TRBJ2-2, is GAGVSQSPSNKVTEKGKDVELRCDPISGHTALYWYRQSLGQGLEFLIYFQGNSAPDKSGLPSDRFSAERTGGSVSTLTIQRTQQEDSAVYLCASSPRQRNTGELFFGEGSRLTVL.

This chain joins TRBV9 and TRBJ1-1; D remains ambiguous. CDR1 SGDLS and CDR2 YYNGEE come from the germline V gene. The V and J ends lost 0 bases and 5 bases respectively, with 17 bases between them. This CDR3 is 16 amino acids long. As DNA, the CDR3 is TGTGCCAGCAGCGTAGGTTTGTCGGCGGGGAGGACTGAAGCTTTCTTT. This codes for CASSVGLSAGRTEAFF.

The chain is built from TRBV10-1 and TRBJ1-6; D is unclear. V was clipped by 6 bases and J by 4 bases, with 10 bases between them. The CDR3 totals 14 residues. Germline values: CDR1 WNHNN, CDR2 SYGVQD (reference sequence). The CDR3 region has the DNA TGCGCCAGCAGCCCGGGATCTTATAATTCACCCCTCCACTTT. Its translation: CASSPGSYNSPLHF.

The V call is TRBV7-8, the J call TRBJ1-6, with 8 bases that match TRBD1. The CDR3 is made up of 14 amino acids. CDR1 SGHVS and CDR2 FQNEAQ come from the germline V gene. The V and J ends lost 5 bases and 6 bases, in that order; junction bases with no gene match: 3. CDR3 DNA sequence: TGTGCCAGCAGCGCGGACAGGGTTAATTCACCCCTCCACTTT. As protein: CASSADRVNSPLHF.

The chain joins TRBV19 to TRBJ2-5; 15 positions match TRBD2. Germline-derived CDR1 and CDR2 are LNHDA and SQIVND (reference sequence). The length of the CDR3 is 16 residues. The V segment lost 5 bases and the J segment 4 bases; nucleotides outside the gene matches: 5. The CDR3 sequence: CASSGRTSGRGETQYF. The CDR3 DNA follows: TGTGCCAGTAGTGGTAGGACTAGCGGGAGGGGAGAGACCCAGTACTTC.

The gene calls are TRBV7-2 and TRBJ1-2, with 9 bases that match TRBD1. The germline gives CDR1 SGHTA, CDR2 FQGNSA. The V and J ends lost 5 bases and 7 bases, in that order; junction bases with no gene match: 5. The CDR3 runs 13 residues. The CDR3 sequence: CASSNRGRVGYTF. The CDR3 DNA sequence: TGTGCCAGCAGCAACAGGGGGCGCGTTGGCTACACCTTC.

The V and J genes are TRBV3-1 (or the pseudogene TRBV3-2) and TRBJ1-1; the match to TRBD1 covers 8 bases. The CDR3 has 12 residues. Germline CDR1 LGHDT, CDR2 YNNKEL (reference sequence). V lost 4 bases, J lost 7 bases, and 2 bases stayed unmatched. The CDR3: CASSRTGNEAFF. CDR3 bases: TGTGCCAGCAGCCGGACAGGGAATGAAGCTTTCTTT.

This clone was recorded only once. This chain uses TRBV6-5 with TRBJ1-6; D is uncertain. V gave up 8 bases and J gave up 10 bases, with 12 bases separating them. Germline V gene data show CDR1 as MNHEY and CDR2 as SVGAGI. This CDR3 is 12 amino acids long. CDR3 coding DNA: TGTGCCAGCCTGGCCTCGGGGTCACCCCTCCACTTT. It translates to CASLASGSPLHF.

The rearrangement uses TRBV28 and TRBJ2-4; D is possibly TRBD1 (5 bases). Looked up from germline, CDR1 is MDHEN and CDR2 is SYDVKM. This CDR3 region has 19 residues. Between the trimmed V and J ends, which lost 3 bases and 0 bases, there was a span of 21 bases. The CDR3 sequence: CASSFGREDVGLAKNIQYF. The CDR3 coding sequence is TGTGCCAGCAGTTTCGGCAGGGAAGATGTTGGGTTAGCCAAAAACATTCAGTACTTC.

The rearrangement joins TRBV11-2 to TRBJ2-7, with 10 bases identical to TRBD2. The trim removed 5 bases at V and 7 bases at J, leaving 11 bases unmatched. This CDR3 has 15 amino acids. Germline CDR1 is SGHAT and CDR2 is FQNNGV. The CDR3 DNA reads as TGTGCCAGCAGCAATGATGGTAGCGGGGGGAGGGAGCAGTACTTC. Translating it yields CASSNDGSGGREQYF.

The V and J genes are TRBV6-2 or TRBV6-3 and TRBJ1-1, with D maybe TRBD1 (5 bases). The V gene's germline CDR1 is MNHEY and CDR2 SVGEGT. The CDR3 runs to 14 residues. V shed 2 bases and J shed 5 bases, with 12 bases lying between them. The CDR3 DNA reads as TGTGCCAGCAGTTACACCCGGACATCGACTGAAGCTTTCTTT. Its protein is CASSYTRTSTEAFF.

This sequence joins TRBV24-1 and TRBJ1-2; D possibly corresponds to TRBD1 (6 bases). Germline V lookup: CDR1 KGHDR, CDR2 SFDVKD. The CDR3 loop spans 14 amino acids. Trimming cost V 4 bases and J 3 bases, with 11 bases left between them. The CDR3 nucleotides are TGTGCCACCAGTGACCAACAGGGCTACTATGGCTACACCTTC. As protein: CATSDQQGYYGYTF.

The J gene is TRBJ1-2, the V gene TRBV28, with TRBD1 matching 7 bases. The germline CDR1 and CDR2 sequences are MDHEN and SYDVKM. Trimming at V came to 6 bases and at J to 4 bases, leaving 5 bases not matched to a gene. This CDR3 has 13 residues. The CDR3 DNA reads as TGTGCCAGCAGGGACGGACAGGTCTATGGCTACACCTTC. Encoded protein: CASRDGQVYGYTF.

The chain has TRBV7-6 and TRBJ2-3; possibly TRBD1 for D (5 bases). CDR1 and CDR2 from the germline V gene are SGHVS and FNYEAQ. This CDR3 spans 14 amino acids. Trimming cost V 3 bases and J 0 bases, with 7 bases left between them. CDR3 protein: CASSFRVSTDTQYF. The CDR3 DNA is TGTGCCAGCAGCTTCAGGGTTAGCACAGATACGCAGTATTTT.